The clone carrying this T cell receptor (beta chain) was observed at least ten times. A read error may account for a junction end that differs from germline. The data were taken from a study of T-cell reconstitution after alpha-beta-depleted transplantation in children. The TCRbeta library incorporated unique molecular identifiers. MiXCR, run by TCRdb on the PCR reads, gives a single entry per CDR3 protein. The sample gives about 360,000 distinct CDR3 sequences, 10% to 15% of which show up once; about 4.5% is in the top ten. The CDR3 runs 11 residues. Per the germline V gene, CDR1 is SGHAT and CDR2 is FQNNGV.

Specimen: PBMCs, collected from the stem cell graft. This rearrangement joins TRBV11-2 to TRBJ2-1; D is tentatively TRBD1 or TRBD2 (5 bases each). This TCR was recovered from a human donor who donated a stem cell graft to a child with Fanconi anemia. CDR3 residues: CASSWGNEQFF. As DNA, the CDR3 is TGCGCCAGCAGCTGGGGGAATGAGCAGTTCTTC. The full variable domain, in which reference TRBV11-2 and TRBJ2-1 provide the parts outside the CDR3, is EAGVAQSPRYKIIEKRQSVAFWCNPISGHATLYWYQQILGQGPKLLIQFQNNGVVDDSQLPKDRFSAERLKGVDSTLKIQPAKLEDSAVYLCASSWGNEQFFGPGTRLTVL.